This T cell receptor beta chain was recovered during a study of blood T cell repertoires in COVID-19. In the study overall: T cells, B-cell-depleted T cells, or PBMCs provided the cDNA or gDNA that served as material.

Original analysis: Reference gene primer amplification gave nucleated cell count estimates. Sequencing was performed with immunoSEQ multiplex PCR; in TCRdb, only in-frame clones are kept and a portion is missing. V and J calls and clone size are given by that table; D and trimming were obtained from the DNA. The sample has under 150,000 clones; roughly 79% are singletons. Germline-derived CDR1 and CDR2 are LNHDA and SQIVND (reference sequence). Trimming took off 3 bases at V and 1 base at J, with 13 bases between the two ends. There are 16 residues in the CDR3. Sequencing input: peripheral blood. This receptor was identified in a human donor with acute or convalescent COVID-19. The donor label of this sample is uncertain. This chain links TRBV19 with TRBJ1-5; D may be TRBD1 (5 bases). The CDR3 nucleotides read TGTGCCAGTAGTATCTCTGGGGGGGGGAGCAATCAGCCCCAGCATTTT. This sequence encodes CASSISGGGSNQPQHF.